This passage covers 28 T cell receptor beta chains from one sample sequenced in a study of blood T cell repertoires in COVID-19. The method was immunoSEQ multiplex PCR; TCRdb's version includes in-frame clones alone and lacks a portion of them. This sample has fewer than 450,000 clones, with more than 75% found just once. What was sequenced was PBMCs or T cells enriched from blood (not recorded which). The receptor source for this set is a woman aged 30 to 39 who had recovered from COVID-19.

The chain uses TRBV9 and TRBJ2-7; D gene unclear. V gave up 0 bases and J gave up 2 bases, with 15 bases separating them. Germline V gene sequence: CDR1 SGDLS, CDR2 YYNGEE. This CDR3 has 16 amino acids. The CDR3 reads CASSVASVANPYEQYF. CDR3 coding DNA: TGTGCCAGCAGCGTAGCCTCCGTAGCTAATCCCTACGAGCAGTACTTC.

The rearrangement joins TRBV6-5 to TRBJ2-1, with TRBD1 identical over 11 bases. The CDR3 contains 15 residues. CDR1 is MNHEY, CDR2 SVGAGI, per germline. Trimming at V came to 7 bases and at J to 8 bases, leaving 10 bases not matched to a gene. The CDR3 DNA follows: TGTGCCAGCATCGCCTGGGACAGGGGGAGGGATGAGCAGTTCTTC. It encodes CASIAWDRGRDEQFF.

On this clone itself: Other DNA sequences in the same sample also yield this CDR3. The V gene is TRBV5-1, the J gene TRBJ1-4, with 9 nucleotides matching TRBD1. The V gene's germline CDR1 is SGHRS and CDR2 YFSETQ. The trim removed 0 bases at V and 4 bases at J, leaving 1 base unmatched. CDR3 length: 15 residues. CDR3 nucleotide sequence: TGCGCCAGCAGCTTGGGGGACAGGGATAATGAAAAACTGTTTTTT. It codes for CASSLGDRDNEKLFF. The whole variable domain, filled in from reference TRBV5-1 and TRBJ1-4, reads KAGVTQTPRYLIKTRGQQVTLSCSPISGHRSVSWYQQTPGQGLQFLFEYFSETQRNKGNFPGRFSGRQFSNSRSEMNVSTLELGDSALYLCASSLGDRDNEKLFFGSGTQLSVL.

V is TRBV5-6 and J is TRBJ1-5, with a possible D match to TRBD1 (5 bases). With 4 bases removed from V and 5 bases from J, the gap between germline ends came to 19 bases. Germline-derived CDR1 and CDR2 are SGHDT and YYEEEE. CDR3 length: 16 residues. The CDR3 nucleotides are TGTGCCAGCAGCGTACAACCGGACACGTTGGATCAGCCCCAGCATTTT. Encoded protein: CASSVQPDTLDQPQHF. The complete variable domain, with remaining parts taken from reference TRBV5-6 and TRBJ1-5, reads DAGVTQSPTHLIKTRGQQVTLRCSPKSGHDTVSWYQQALGQGPQFIFQYYEEEERQRGNFPDRFSGHQFPNYSSELNVNALLLGDSALYLCASSVQPDTLDQPQHFGDGTRLSIL.

The rearrangement uses TRBV13 and TRBJ1-4; D may be TRBD1 (6 bases). The CDR3 contains 13 residues. The germline V gene encodes CDR1 PRHDT and CDR2 FYEKMQ (reference sequence). Trimming removed 2 bases from V and 8 bases from J, with 9 bases in between. CDR3 protein: CASSLKGGEKLFF. For the CDR3, the DNA is TGTGCCAGCAGCTTAAAGGGGGGGGAAAAACTGTTTTTT.

The chain couples TRBV9 to TRBJ1-6; 7 positions agree with TRBD1. V trimming: 3 bases; J trimming: 9 bases; junction bases outside the gene matches: 9. Germline-derived CDR1 and CDR2 are SGDLS and YYNGEE. The CDR3 length is 15 residues. The CDR3 sequence is CASSESSDRVSPLHF. The DNA of the CDR3 is TGTGCCAGCAGCGAGAGCTCCGACAGGGTTTCACCCCTCCACTTT.

V is TRBV21-1 and J is TRBJ2-1; the table's D call, TRBD1, was not checked against the DNA. TRBV21-1 is assigned pseudogene status. The CDR3 is 16 amino acids. CDR3 sequence reads: CASSGLRDRGINEQFF. Here the CDR3 DNA reads TGTGCCAGCAGCGGTCTCCGGGACAGGGGGATAAATGAGCAGTTCTTC.

CDR3: CASSIPTGTGYSNQPQHF. The CDR3 bases are TGTGCCAGTAGTATCCCCACCGGGACAGGGTATAGCAATCAGCCCCAGCATTTT. The chain employs TRBV19 and TRBJ1-5; 9 bases agree with TRBD1. The length of the CDR3 is 18 residues. The V gene end was trimmed by 3 bases and the J gene end by 0 bases; junction bases not matched to a gene: 9. The V gene's germline CDR1 is LNHDA and CDR2 SQIVND (reference sequence).

This clone was detected only once. The V call is TRBV28, the J call TRBJ2-6; D remains ambiguous. Germline V gene sequence: CDR1 MDHEN, CDR2 SYDVKM. V gave up 2 bases and J gave up 0 bases, with 5 bases separating them. CDR3 length equals 15 residues. CDR3 sequence reads: CASSLTASGANVLTF. CDR3 bases: TGTGCCAGCAGTTTAACAGCCTCTGGGGCCAACGTCCTGACTTTC.

This clone has a single count. This chain uses TRBV3-1 (or the pseudogene TRBV3-2) with TRBJ2-2; maybe TRBD2 (6 bases). CDR3 length: 11 amino acids. CDR1 is LGHDT and CDR2 is YNNKEL in the germline V gene (reference sequence). V was clipped by 8 bases and J by 7 bases, with 8 bases between them. The CDR3 region has the DNA TGTGCCAGCGGGGGGAACGGGGAGCTGTTTTTT. Translating gives CASGGNGELFF.

The CDR3 DNA reads TGTGCCACCCTTAGCGGGGGGGTCAATGAGCAGTTCTTC. As protein: CATLSGGVNEQFF. The J gene is TRBJ2-1, the V gene TRBV6-5; 11 bases are shared with TRBD2. V dropped 10 bases and J dropped 6; count of bases not matched to a gene: 5. CDR1 and CDR2 (germline): MNHEY, SVGAGI. This CDR3 has 13 amino acids.

The count of this clone is one. This rearrangement joins TRBV11-2 to TRBJ2-2; 7 nucleotides agree with TRBD2. V shed 2 bases, J shed 7 bases, and the junction held 4 bases outside the gene matches. The CDR3 has 14 amino acids. Germline CDR1 reads SGHAT; CDR2 reads FQNNGV. This CDR3 is CASSLMSGGGELFF. As DNA, the CDR3 is TGTGCCAGCAGCTTAATGTCGGGGGGCGGGGAGCTGTTTTTT.

This clone was seen a few times. The chain carries TRBV11-2 and TRBJ2-4; 8 bases map to TRBD1. The junction had 8 bases not matched to a gene; V was cut back by 1 base and J by 9 bases. CDR1 is SGHAT and CDR2 is FQNNGV in the germline V gene. The CDR3 is 15 residues long. This chain's CDR3 is CASSLGAGGASIQYF. CDR3 coding DNA: TGTGCCAGCAGCTTAGGGGCAGGGGGCGCTAGCATTCAGTACTTC. Looking up the rest from reference TRBV11-2 and TRBJ2-4 gives the full variable domain: EAGVAQSPRYKIIEKRQSVAFWCNPISGHATLYWYQQILGQGPKLLIQFQNNGVVDDSQLPKDRFSAERLKGVDSTLKIQPAKLEDSAVYLCASSLGAGGASIQYFGAGTRLSVL.

The rearrangement joins TRBV29-1 to TRBJ2-7; 8 bases line up with TRBD2. Germline CDR1 reads SQVTM; CDR2 reads ANQGSEA. V lost 2 bases and J lost 2; bases outside the gene matches: 2. The CDR3 sequence is 13 residues long. CDR3 amino acids: CSVEYGGAYEQYF. For the CDR3, the DNA is TGCAGCGTTGAATACGGGGGGGCCTACGAGCAGTACTTC.

Note on this clone: At one boundary the junction diverges from the germline segment, which might be a read error. The chain uses TRBV18 and TRBJ1-1; a possible D gene is TRBD1 (5 bases). Germline V gene data show CDR1 as KGHSH and CDR2 as LQKENI. The CDR3 runs to 14 residues. For the CDR3, the DNA is TGTGTCAGCTCACCACGGGGGGAGAGCACTGAAGCTTTCTTT. This translates into CVSSPRGESTEAFF. Together with reference TRBV18 and TRBJ1-1, the CDR3 gives the full variable domain: NAGVMQNPRHLVRRRGQEARLRCSPMKGHSHVYWYRQLPEEGLKFMVYLQKENIIDESGMPKERFSAEFPKEGPSILRIQQVVRGDSAAYFCVSSPRGESTEAFFGQGTRLTVV.

This clone came up many times. J is TRBJ1-3 and V is TRBV18; the match to TRBD1 covers 7 bases. Germline lookup yields CDR1 KGHSH and CDR2 LQKENI. The CDR3 covers 14 residues. V dropped 3 bases and J dropped 2; count of bases not matched to a gene: 1. This CDR3 reads CASSPGTAGNTIYF. The DNA for the CDR3 is TGTGCCAGCTCACCCGGGACAGCTGGAAACACCATATATTTT.

The rearrangement uses TRBV19 and TRBJ2-1, with 8 bases that match TRBD1. The CDR3 loop spans 14 amino acids. Trimming removed 4 bases from V and 4 bases from J; junction bases left unmatched: 3. CDR1 and CDR2 from the germline V gene are LNHDA and SQIVND (reference sequence). CDR3 protein: CASSTTGGYNEQFF. CDR3 bases: TGTGCCAGTAGTACTACAGGGGGGTACAATGAGCAGTTCTTC.

The chain recombines TRBV2 with TRBJ1-3, with a possible D match to TRBD1 (5 bases). Germline lookup yields CDR1 SNHLY and CDR2 FYNNEI. This CDR3 has 16 amino acids. V lost 7 bases and J lost 2, with 18 bases in between. The DNA for the CDR3 is TGTGCCAGCAAAAGGGGAACCAGCAGGGCTGGAAACACCATATATTTT. Amino acids: CASKRGTSRAGNTIYF.

This clone was seen a handful of times. This sequence joins TRBV9 and TRBJ1-4; TRBD1 is a possible D gene (6 bases). Germline CDR1 SGDLS, CDR2 YYNGEE. V was clipped by 4 bases and J by 3 bases, with 19 bases between them. The CDR3 extends over 17 amino acids. The CDR3 sequence: CASSPLQGFASNEKLFF. CDR3 nucleotide sequence: TGTGCCAGCAGCCCCCTCCAGGGGTTTGCATCTAATGAAAAACTGTTTTTT. Using reference TRBV9 and TRBJ1-4 for the parts outside the CDR3, the full variable domain is DSGVTQTPKHLITATGQRVTLRCSPRSGDLSVYWYQQSLDQGLQFLIQYYNGEERAKGNILERFSAQQFPDLHSELNLSSLELGDSALYFCASSPLQGFASNEKLFFGSGTQLSVL.

The chain links TRBV11-2 to TRBJ2-1; no clear D gene. Germline V gives CDR1 SGHAT, CDR2 FQNNGV. V shed 5 bases and J shed 5 bases, with 10 bases lying between them. The CDR3 totals 13 residues. The CDR3 DNA reads as TGTGCCAGCAGCCCGAACACCGACAATGAGCAGTTCTTC. Encoded protein: CASSPNTDNEQFF. Drawing the rest from reference TRBV11-2 and TRBJ2-1, the complete variable domain is EAGVAQSPRYKIIEKRQSVAFWCNPISGHATLYWYQQILGQGPKLLIQFQNNGVVDDSQLPKDRFSAERLKGVDSTLKIQPAKLEDSAVYLCASSPNTDNEQFFGPGTRLTVL.

The rearrangement links TRBV7-2 to TRBJ2-1, with D perhaps TRBD1 (6 bases). The germline CDR1 and CDR2 sequences are SGHTA and FQGNSA. Trimming removed 5 bases from V and 3 bases from J, with 17 bases in between. This CDR3 contains 16 residues. CDR3 nucleotides: TGTGCCAGCAGCACCCAGGTTCAGACAGGCTACAATGAGCAGTTCTTC. This codes for CASSTQVQTGYNEQFF.

This clone was detected only once. The chain uses TRBV5-4 and TRBJ1-1, with 7 bases that match TRBD1. J was trimmed by 3 bases and V by 4 bases; bases with no gene match: 9. Germline-derived CDR1 and CDR2 are SGHNT and YYREEE (reference sequence). This CDR3 contains 15 residues. The CDR3 coding sequence is TGTGCCAGCAGCACCGGGACAGTCGGGGACACTGAAGCTTTCTTT. Translating it yields CASSTGTVGDTEAFF.

The chain joins TRBV10-2 to TRBJ1-6; D ambiguous. The V gene's germline CDR1 is WSHSY and CDR2 SAAADI. The CDR3 covers 13 residues. The ends were cut back, 0 bases at V and 11 bases at J, with 8 bases in the middle. The CDR3 here is CASSESGRTPLHF. DNA for the CDR3: TGCGCCAGCAGTGAGTCCGGTCGTACACCCCTCCACTTT.

The V gene is TRBV5-6, the J gene TRBJ2-2; 11 bases agree with TRBD2. Germline V gene sequence: CDR1 SGHDT, CDR2 YYEEEE. After removal of 4 bases from V and 7 bases from J, the junction contained 6 bases not matched to a gene. CDR3 length: 15 residues. The CDR3 loop is CASSRSGGAHGELFF. The CDR3 DNA reads as TGTGCCAGCAGCCGTAGCGGGGGGGCCCACGGGGAGCTGTTTTTT.

Worth noting for this clone: At the DNA level, this CDR3 is encoded by other sequences in the same sample as well. The chain joins TRBV3-1 (or the pseudogene TRBV3-2) to TRBJ1-1; D is possibly TRBD1 (5 bases). V lost 1 base, J lost 1 base, and 7 bases lay in between. The CDR3 has 14 amino acids. Germline lookup yields CDR1 LGHDT and CDR2 YNNKEL (reference sequence). The CDR3 loop reads CASSQVGGNTEAFF. The CDR3 nucleotides are TGTGCCAGCAGCCAAGTCGGGGGGAACACTGAAGCTTTCTTT.

The J gene is TRBJ2-5, the V gene TRBV6-5; 7 nucleotides line up with TRBD2. This CDR3 is built from 15 residues. The V gene's germline CDR1 is MNHEY and CDR2 SVGAGI. The V gene end was trimmed by 7 bases and the J gene end by 5 bases; junction bases not matched to a gene: 13. CDR3 protein: CASTGGRGRGETQYF. In DNA, the CDR3 is TGTGCCAGCACGGGAGGACGAGGGCGTGGGGAGACCCAGTACTTC.

The chain employs TRBV5-1 and TRBJ1-5; D might be TRBD1 (5 bases). The CDR3 runs to 15 residues. Germline V gene lookup returns CDR1 SGHRS and CDR2 YFSETQ. The ends were cut back, 0 bases at V and 7 bases at J, with 14 bases in the middle. The CDR3 DNA follows: TGCGCCAGCAGCTTGGGATTGGGGGGGTTGCAGCCCCAGCATTTT. Protein: CASSLGLGGLQPQHF. Combining the CDR3 with reference TRBV5-1 and TRBJ1-5 gives the whole variable domain KAGVTQTPRYLIKTRGQQVTLSCSPISGHRSVSWYQQTPGQGLQFLFEYFSETQRNKGNFPGRFSGRQFSNSRSEMNVSTLELGDSALYLCASSLGLGGLQPQHFGDGTRLSIL.

This chain connects TRBV27 to TRBJ2-3, with TRBD2 matching 11 bases. From germline, CDR1 is MNHEY and CDR2 SMNVEV (reference sequence). The CDR3 has 16 amino acids. Losses at the gene ends were 5 bases for V and 3 bases for J; bases not matched to a gene: 7. Here the CDR3 reads CASSQLAGGQTDTQYF. CDR3 nucleotide sequence: TGTGCCAGCAGTCAATTAGCGGGGGGGCAGACAGATACGCAGTATTTT.